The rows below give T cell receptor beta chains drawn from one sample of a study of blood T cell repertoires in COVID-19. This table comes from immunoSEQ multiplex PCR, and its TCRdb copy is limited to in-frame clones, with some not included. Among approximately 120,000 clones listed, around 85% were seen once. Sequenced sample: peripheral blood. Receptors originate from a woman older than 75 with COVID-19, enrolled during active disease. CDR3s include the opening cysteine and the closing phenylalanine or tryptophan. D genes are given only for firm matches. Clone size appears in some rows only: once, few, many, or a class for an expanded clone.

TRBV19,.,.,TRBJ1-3,CASSPGSGNTIYF,TGTGCCAGTAGCCCAGGGTCTGGAAACACCATATATTTT
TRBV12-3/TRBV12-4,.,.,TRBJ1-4,CASSGVGDEKLFF,TGTGCCAGCTCGGGGGTGGGGGATGAAAAACTGTTTTTT
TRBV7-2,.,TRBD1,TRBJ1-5,CASTNPGQGGQPQHF,TGTGCCAGCACCAATCCGGGACAGGGTGGACAGCCCCAGCATTTT
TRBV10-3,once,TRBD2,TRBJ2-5,CAISARGTSGKEETQYF,TGTGCCATCAGTGCCCGAGGGACTAGCGGGAAGGAAGAGACCCAGTACTTC
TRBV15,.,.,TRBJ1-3,CATAMDSGSGNTIYF,TGTGCCACCGCCATGGACAGCGGCTCTGGAAACACCATATATTTT
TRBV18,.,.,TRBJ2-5,CASSPSGRQETQYF,TGTGCCAGCTCACCTTCGGGTCGGCAAGAGACCCAGTACTTC
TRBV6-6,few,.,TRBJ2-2,CASSYPRQKNTGELFF,TGTGCCAGCAGTTACCCCAGACAGAAGAACACCGGGGAGCTGTTTTTT
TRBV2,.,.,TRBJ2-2,CASSLKPPRTGELFF,TGTGCCAGCAGCCTGAAACCTCCACGGACCGGGGAGCTGTTTTTT
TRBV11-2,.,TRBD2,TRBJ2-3,CASSSGLAGGERDTQYF,TGTGCCAGCAGCAGCGGACTAGCGGGAGGAGAGAGAGATACGCAGTATTTT
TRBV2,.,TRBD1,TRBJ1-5,CASSDRGVNQPQHF,TGTGCCAGCAGTGACAGGGGGGTGAATCAGCCCCAGCATTTT
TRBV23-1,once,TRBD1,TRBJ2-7,CASSPPGQGVYEQYF,TGCGCCAGCAGTCCCCCGGGACAGGGGGTCTACGAGCAGTACTTC
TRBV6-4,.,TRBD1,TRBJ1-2,CASSPMGQGGYTF,TGTGCCAGCAGTCCGATGGGACAGGGTGGCTACACCTTC
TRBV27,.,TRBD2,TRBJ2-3,CASSLWDRGVDTQYF,TGTGCCAGCAGTTTATGGGACCGGGGGGTGGATACGCAGTATTTT
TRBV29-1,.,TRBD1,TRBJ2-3,CSVTLGTGGTDTQYF,TGCAGCGTCACCTTGGGGACAGGAGGCACAGATACGCAGTATTTT
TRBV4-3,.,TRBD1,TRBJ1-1,CASSQGSQGVGSAFF,TGCGCCAGCAGCCAAGGATCGCAGGGGGTCGGCTCGGCTTTCTTT
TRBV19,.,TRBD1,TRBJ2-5,CASSSTGGQETQYF,TGTGCCAGTAGTTCTACAGGGGGCCAAGAGACCCAGTACTTC
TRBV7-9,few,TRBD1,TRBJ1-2,CASSLTGGPNYGYTF,TGTGCCAGCAGCTTAACAGGGGGTCCTAACTATGGCTACACCTTC
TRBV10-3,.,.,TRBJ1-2,CATTASGNYGYTF,TGTGCCACGACGGCATCGGGTAACTATGGCTACACCTTC
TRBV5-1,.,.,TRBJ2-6,CASGLNTASSGANVLTF,TGCGCCAGCGGGTTGAATACAGCTTCCTCTGGGGCCAACGTCCTGACTTTC
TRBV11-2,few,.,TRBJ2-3,CASSPRVAQADTQYF,TGTGCCAGCAGCCCACGTGTTGCACAAGCAGATACGCAGTATTTT
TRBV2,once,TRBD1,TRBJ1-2,CASRPTGGRYGYTF,TGTGCCAGCAGACCCACAGGGGGACGCTATGGCTACACCTTC
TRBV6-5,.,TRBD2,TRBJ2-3,CASTGLAGTDTQYF,TGTGCCAGCACCGGACTAGCGGGTACAGATACGCAGTATTTT
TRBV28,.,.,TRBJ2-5,CASIGTPPQETQYF,TGTGCCAGCATTGGGACACCACCCCAAGAGACCCAGTACTTC
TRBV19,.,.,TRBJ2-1,CASSTPTTYNEQFF,TGTGCCAGTAGTACACCGACTACTTACAATGAGCAGTTCTTC
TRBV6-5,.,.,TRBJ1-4,CASKLQGEKLFF,TGTGCCAGTAAATTACAGGGTGAAAAACTGTTTTTT
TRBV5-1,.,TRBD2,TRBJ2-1,CASSSGGFSGGMDEQFF,TGCGCCAGCAGTTCGGGAGGATTTAGCGGGGGGATGGATGAGCAGTTCTTC
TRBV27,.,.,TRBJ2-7,CASRRTALYEQYF,TGTGCCAGCAGGAGGACAGCGCTATACGAGCAGTACTTC
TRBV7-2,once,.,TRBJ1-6,CASSLVEKNSPLHF,TGTGCCAGCAGCTTAGTGGAGAAGAATTCACCCCTCCACTTT
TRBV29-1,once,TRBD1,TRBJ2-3,CSGATGLSTDTQYF,TGCAGCGGAGCGACAGGGCTAAGCACAGATACGCAGTATTTT
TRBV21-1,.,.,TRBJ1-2,CASSKGRPLGGYTF,TGTGCCAGCAGCAAAGGGCGGCCCTTAGGCGGCTACACCTTC
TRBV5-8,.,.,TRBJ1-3,CASSLQGSFGNTIYF,TGTGCCAGCAGCTTGCAGGGGAGCTTTGGAAACACCATATATTTT
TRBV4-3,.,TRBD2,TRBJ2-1,CASSQELVLGTSGSPYNEQFF,TGCGCCAGCAGCCAAGAACTGGTATTGGGGACTAGCGGGAGCCCCTACAATGAGCAGTTCTTC
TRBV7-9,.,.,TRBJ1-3,CASSLAGQGNTIYF,TGTGCCAGCAGCTTAGCGGGACAAGGAAACACCATATATTTT
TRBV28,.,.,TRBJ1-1,CASSLTPGVTEAFF,TGTGCCAGCAGTTTAACGCCCGGAGTGACCGAAGCTTTCTTT
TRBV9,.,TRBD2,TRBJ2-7,CASSVNRIAGETYEQYF,TGTGCCAGCAGCGTAAATAGAATAGCGGGAGAGACCTACGAGCAGTACTTC
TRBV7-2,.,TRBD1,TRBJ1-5,CASSLRGRNQPQHF,TGTGCCAGCAGCCTTAGGGGGCGGAATCAGCCCCAGCATTTT
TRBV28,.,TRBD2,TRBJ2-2,CASRGSGRSTGELFF,TGTGCCAGCAGAGGAAGCGGGAGAAGCACCGGGGAGCTGTTTTTT
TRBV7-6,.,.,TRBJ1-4,CASSQPGVHEKLFF,TGTGCCAGCAGCCAGCCGGGGGTCCATGAAAAACTGTTTTTT
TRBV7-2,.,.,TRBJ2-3,CASSLSGGDTDTQYF,TGTGCCAGCAGCTTAAGTGGCGGAGACACAGATACGCAGTATTTT
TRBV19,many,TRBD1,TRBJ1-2,CASSGGTGVHYGYTF,TGTGCCAGTAGTGGGGGGACAGGGGTCCACTATGGCTACACCTTC
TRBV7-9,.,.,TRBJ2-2,CASTFSEGRTGELFF,TGTGCCAGCACGTTTTCGGAGGGCCGGACCGGGGAGCTGTTTTTT
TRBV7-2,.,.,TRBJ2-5,CASSLVPGQETQYF,TGTGCCAGCAGCTTAGTTCCGGGGCAAGAGACCCAGTACTTC
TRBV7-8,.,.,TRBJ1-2,CASSLATITGPVYGYTF,TGTGCCAGCAGCTTAGCGACCATAACAGGGCCGGTTTATGGCTACACCTTC
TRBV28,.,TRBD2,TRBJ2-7,CASSAIPGLADLSYEQYF,TGTGCCAGCAGCGCTATTCCGGGACTAGCGGATCTCTCCTACGAGCAGTACTTC
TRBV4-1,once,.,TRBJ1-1,CASSQNQGLNTEAFF,TGCGCCAGCAGCCAGAACCAGGGTCTGAACACTGAAGCTTTCTTT
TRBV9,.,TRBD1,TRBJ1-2,CASSTGGQGGGYTF,TGTGCCAGCAGCACCGGTGGACAGGGCGGGGGCTACACCTTC
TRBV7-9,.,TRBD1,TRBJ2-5,CASSGHPGGTGRETQYF,TGTGCCAGCAGTGGGCATCCAGGCGGGACAGGGAGAGAGACCCAGTACTTC
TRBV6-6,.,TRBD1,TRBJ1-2,CASSLPGQGKVGYTF,TGTGCCAGCAGTCTTCCGGGACAGGGGAAGGTTGGCTACACCTTC
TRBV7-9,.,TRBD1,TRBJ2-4,CASSLVGGNNKNIQYF,TGTGCCAGCAGCTTAGTAGGGGGCAATAACAAAAACATTCAGTACTTC
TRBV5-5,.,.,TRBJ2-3,CASSRLEGTDTQYF,TGTGCCAGCAGTCGACTAGAAGGGACAGATACGCAGTATTTT
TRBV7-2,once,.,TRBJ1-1,CASTPLPGMNTEAFF,TGTGCCAGCACCCCACTTCCGGGTATGAACACTGAAGCTTTCTTT
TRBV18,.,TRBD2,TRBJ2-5,CASSHNSGIQETQYF,TGTGCCAGCTCACACAATAGCGGGATTCAAGAGACCCAGTACTTC
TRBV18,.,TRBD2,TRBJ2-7,CASSPGLAGGPTYEQYF,TGTGCCAGCTCACCAGGACTAGCGGGAGGGCCAACCTACGAGCAGTACTTC
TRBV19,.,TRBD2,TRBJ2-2,CASSKPAGVNTGELFF,TGTGCCAGTAGTAAACCAGCGGGAGTCAACACCGGGGAGCTGTTTTTT
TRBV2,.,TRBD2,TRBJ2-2,CASKGRVSIGELFF,TGTGCCAGCAAGGGGAGGGTCTCCATCGGGGAGCTGTTTTTT